Described below is a single T cell receptor beta chain sequence and its context. The CDR3 length is 16 residues. The ends lost 0 bases at V and 4 bases at J; junction bases unmatched: 8. Germline V gene lookup returns CDR1 MNHNS and CDR2 SASEGT. Per the original methods: Filtering of immunoSEQ junctional sequences could not match full-length read filtering. Repertoires were generated with immunoSEQ multiplex PCR, while TCRdb's copy carries only in-frame clones and drops some. That table supplies the V and J calls and clone size; D and trimming were determined from the DNA. The sample includes around 500,000 clones, about four fifths of them seen just once. These data belong to a study of shared clonotypes between healthy human individuals.

V and J are TRBV6-1 and TRBJ1-2, with TRBD1 matching over 7 bases. The clonotype comes from a woman between 40 and 55 years old in good health. Some clones in this sample may be carry-over from other donors' samples. Sample: PBMCs. As DNA, the CDR3 is TGTGCCAGCAGTGAAGCTCGCAGGACAGGCCTCTATGGCTACACCTTC. It specifies CASSEARRTGLYGYTF.